This TCR beta chain was captured in a study of cytomegalovirus exposure and HLA in healthy donors. A multiplex PCR was run with 60 Vbeta primers and 13 Jbeta primers. Measured with immunoSEQ multiplex PCR; TCRdb has only the in-frame clones, and not every one. The sample contains about 230,000 clones, approximately 80% of which appear only once. Findings of the study overall: High sensitivity and specificity were reportedly achieved when the classifier diagnosed cytomegalovirus status. With DRB1 most and HLA-C fewest, TCR association rates differed between HLA loci in a later analysis. Information on immune exposure was restricted to one variable (CMV serostatus). Later work associated 17,000 or so TCR beta sequences with HLA alleles at 0.05 false discovery rate.

V lost 0 bases and J 7 bases, leaving 7 bases between the germline ends. The CDR3 contains 13 residues. CDR1 and CDR2 (germline): LNHNV, YYDKDF (reference sequence). As regards this clone: Its cognate antigen is unknown.

The chain combines TRBV15 with TRBJ1-5; D unresolved. The sequenced sample was PBMCs. The TCR was taken from a woman aged 40 to 49 in good health and CMV-seronegative. CDR3 coding DNA: TGTGCCACCAGCAGAGAGAAGAGGCAGCCCCAGCATTTT. Translated, it gives CATSREKRQPQHF.